The source of this TCR beta chain is a study of blood T cell repertoires in COVID-19. Study overall: PBMCs, B-cell-depleted T cells, or T cells were the source of the cDNA or gDNA that made up the material.

Trimming left V 6 bases short and J 0 bases short, with 18 bases between. The V gene's germline CDR1 is MDHEN and CDR2 SYDVKM. The CDR3 consists of 18 residues. Sequencing used immunoSEQ multiplex PCR; TCRdb keeps in-frame clones, though not all of them. The profile shows approximately 28,000 clones, approximately 93% of them singletons. This sequence was found in a woman between 70 and 85 years old with COVID-19, enrolled during active disease. This chain uses TRBV28 with TRBJ1-6; D remains unclear. Sequencing input: peripheral blood. The CDR3 region is CASSEFGGSSSYNSPLHF. The CDR3 region has the DNA TGTGCCAGCAGCGAATTCGGAGGGTCGAGCTCCTATAATTCACCCCTCCACTTT.